A single sample gave rise to the 26 T cell receptor beta chains below, sequenced in a study of blood T cell repertoires in COVID-19. Using immunoSEQ multiplex PCR, the repertoire was profiled, and TCRdb retains in-frame clones only, with some absent. The sample holds about 370,000 clones, 85% to 90% seen once. Sequenced: PBMCs or T cells enriched from blood (not recorded which). The receptors shown here come from a man between 18 and 29 years old who had recovered from COVID-19.

The V call is TRBV7-9, the J call TRBJ2-7, with D possibly being TRBD2 (5 bases). The ends were cut back, 5 bases at V and 3 bases at J, with 17 bases in the middle. CDR1 and CDR2 from the germline V gene are SEHNR and FQNEAQ (reference sequence). The CDR3 is made up of 15 amino acids. The CDR3 DNA is TGTGCCAGCAGCCCAGGACTCCGGGTCTTCTACGAGCAGTACTTC. Encoded protein: CASSPGLRVFYEQYF. Supplemented by reference TRBV7-9 and TRBJ2-7, the full variable domain reads DTGVSQNPRHKITKRGQNVTFRCDPISEHNRLYWYRQTLGQGPEFLTYFQNEAQLEKSRLLSDRFSAERPKGSFSTLEIQRTEQGDSAMYLCASSPGLRVFYEQYFGPGTRLTVT.

J is TRBJ1-1 and V is TRBV5-1, with TRBD1 matching 9 bases. Trimming removed 0 bases from V and 1 base from J; junction bases left unmatched: 10. The CDR3 spans 18 residues. Germline loops: CDR1 SGHRS, CDR2 YFSETQ. The CDR3 DNA is TGCGCCAGCAGCTTGGACCCACAGGGGGCAGGGTCGAACACTGAAGCTTTCTTT. Its protein is CASSLDPQGAGSNTEAFF.

The J gene is TRBJ1-2, the V gene TRBV7-9, with 9 bases lining up with TRBD1. V shed 6 bases, J shed 8 bases, and the junction held 10 bases outside the gene matches. The CDR3 has 14 amino acids. Looked up from germline, CDR1 is SEHNR and CDR2 is FQNEAQ (reference sequence). The CDR3 is CASSQTGTGKGYTF. In DNA form, the CDR3 reads TGTGCCAGCAGTCAAACCGGGACAGGGAAGGGCTACACCTTC.

The chain couples TRBV28 to TRBJ2-3, with a tentative D call TRBD2 (6 bases). Trimming stripped 4 bases from V and 6 bases from J, with 11 bases between. CDR3 length equals 13 residues. The germline gives CDR1 MDHEN, CDR2 SYDVKM. CDR3 DNA sequence: TGTGCCAGCAGTTGGGGGGTCGGGGATACGCAGTATTTT. It specifies CASSWGVGDTQYF.

The V call is TRBV3-1 (or the pseudogene TRBV3-2), the J call TRBJ2-5; D might be TRBD2 (6 bases). The V gene's germline CDR1 is LGHDT and CDR2 YNNKEL (reference sequence). V lost 5 bases and J lost 5, with 12 bases in between. This CDR3 comprises 13 residues. For the CDR3, the DNA is TGTGCCAGCAGCAGACTAGTTGCGGAGACCCAGTACTTC. The encoded protein is CASSRLVAETQYF.

The chain uses TRBV28 and TRBJ2-7; TRBD1 aligns across 7 bases. Trimming took 4 bases from V and 3 from J; bases not matched to a gene: 3. From germline, CDR1 is MDHEN and CDR2 SYDVKM. The CDR3 spans 13 residues. This CDR3 reads CASSSDRVYEQYF. The CDR3 DNA is TGTGCCAGCAGTTCCGACAGGGTCTACGAGCAGTACTTC.

The chain couples TRBV4-2 to TRBJ2-2, with a tentative D call TRBD1 (6 bases). The V gene's germline CDR1 is LGHNA and CDR2 YNFKEQ. The CDR3 is 16 amino acids. V lost 0 bases to trimming and J lost 4 bases, with 12 bases between them. The CDR3 coding sequence is TGTGCCAGCAGCCAAGAAGACAGGACGCGCACCGGGGAGCTGTTTTTT. Encoded protein: CASSQEDRTRTGELFF.

This chain joins TRBV12-2 and TRBJ2-5; the tabulated D call, TRBD2, remains unverified against the DNA. TRBV12-2 is assigned pseudogene status. This CDR3 is 15 amino acids long. The CDR3 region has the DNA TGTGCAAGTCGCTTAGTTTTGCGGGGGGGAGAGACCCAGTACTTC. This codes for CASRLVLRGGETQYF.

This clone was picked up one time. V is TRBV28 and J is TRBJ2-2; TRBD1 matches at 7 bases. The CDR3 length is 14 residues. V gave up 5 bases and J gave up 9 bases; unmatched junction bases: 9. Germline V gives CDR1 MDHEN, CDR2 SYDVKM. CDR3 sequence: CASSPPDRARELFF. The CDR3 coding sequence is TGTGCCAGCAGTCCCCCTGACAGGGCCCGGGAGCTGTTTTTT.

This chain links TRBV7-2 with TRBJ2-2; no firm D call. The CDR3 covers 13 residues. The germline V and J ends were trimmed by 4 bases and 13 bases, with 16 bases remaining between them. CDR1 is SGHTA, CDR2 FQGNSA, per germline. The CDR3 is CASSSSPETVLFF. The CDR3 DNA sequence: TGTGCCAGCAGCTCCTCTCCCGAAACTGTGCTGTTTTTT.

The gene calls are TRBV2 and TRBJ2-5; TRBD1 aligns across 10 bases. Germline CDR1 reads SNHLY; CDR2 reads FYNNEI. CDR3 size: 16 residues. After removal of 5 bases from V and 4 bases from J, the junction contained 10 bases not matched to a gene. The DNA of the CDR3 is TGTGCCAGCAGTCGAAATCGACAGGGGGCGGGAGAGACCCAGTACTTC. Protein product: CASSRNRQGAGETQYF.

This sequence joins TRBV28 and TRBJ2-3, with D unresolved. Germline values: CDR1 MDHEN, CDR2 SYDVKM. V was cut by 6 bases and J by 5 bases, with 9 bases left in between. The CDR3 sequence is 12 residues long. CDR3 loop: CASSRGLDTQYF. The CDR3 DNA is TGTGCCAGCAGCCGAGGTTTAGATACGCAGTATTTT.

The gene calls are TRBV5-8 and TRBJ1-2; maybe TRBD1 (6 bases). The germline V gene encodes CDR1 SGHTS and CDR2 YDEGEE. This CDR3 has 13 amino acids. V lost 2 bases, J lost 4 bases, and 9 bases lay in between. The CDR3 protein is CASSLWTVYGYTF. In DNA, the CDR3 is TGTGCCAGCAGCTTATGGACAGTCTATGGCTACACCTTC.

V gene TRBV29-1 combines with J gene TRBJ1-1, with 11 bases fitting TRBD1. Germline lookup yields CDR1 SQVTM and CDR2 ANQGSEA. V lost 7 bases to trimming and J lost 4 bases; unmatched junction nucleotides: 17. This CDR3 has 17 amino acids. CDR3 loop: CSAKIAPGQGVGTEAFF. The CDR3 DNA sequence: TGCAGCGCCAAAATCGCTCCGGGACAGGGGGTTGGCACTGAAGCTTTCTTT. The whole variable domain, filled in from reference TRBV29-1 and TRBJ1-1, reads SAVISQKPSRDICQRGTSLTIQCQVDSQVTMMFWYRQQPGQSLTLIATANQGSEATYESGFVIDKFPISRPNLTFSTLTVSNMSPEDSSIYLCSAKIAPGQGVGTEAFFGQGTRLTVV.

This chain links TRBV4-3 with TRBJ1-2; D not certain. There are 13 residues in the CDR3. Trimming shortened V by 0 bases and J by 3 bases, and 5 bases separated the two germline ends. In germline, CDR1 is LGHNA, CDR2 YSLEER. DNA for the CDR3: TGCGCCAGCAGCCAAGATTCCGACTATGGCTACACCTTC. Residues: CASSQDSDYGYTF.

This chain connects TRBV6-4 to TRBJ2-2; TRBD2 matches 14 bases. The germline V gene encodes CDR1 MRHNA and CDR2 SNTAGT. The length of the CDR3 is 16 residues. The trim removed 4 bases at V and 7 bases at J, leaving 5 bases unmatched. The CDR3 is CASSAGLAGVSGELFF. The CDR3 bases are TGTGCCAGCAGTGCGGGACTAGCGGGAGTCAGCGGGGAGCTGTTTTTT.

The gene calls are TRBV5-5 and TRBJ1-2; perhaps TRBD1 as D (6 bases). V was shortened by 5 bases and J by 8 bases, with 25 bases between the two germline ends. There are 16 residues in the CDR3. Germline CDR1 SGHKS, CDR2 YYEKEE (reference sequence). The CDR3 is CASSLTLGQSLGGYTF. As DNA, the CDR3 is TGTGCCAGCAGTTTAACCCTAGGACAGTCCCTTGGAGGCTACACCTTC.

This clone has just one count. The CDR3 DNA follows: TGTGCCAGCTCACTAGTAGCGGAATATTTCTACGAGCAGTACTTC. Protein product: CASSLVAEYFYEQYF. The chain combines TRBV18 with TRBJ2-7, with D maybe TRBD2 (6 bases). The CDR3 is 15 residues long. V was trimmed by 4 bases and J by 3 bases, leaving 16 bases between them. Germline loops: CDR1 KGHSH, CDR2 LQKENI.

This sequence joins TRBV3-1 (or the pseudogene TRBV3-2) and TRBJ2-1, with D unclear. Germline CDR1 is LGHDT and CDR2 is YNNKEL (reference sequence). V was shortened by 7 bases and J by 6 bases, with 16 bases between the two germline ends. The CDR3 length is 14 residues. As DNA, the CDR3 is TGTGCCAGCACCCGTGGCGGAACGACCAATGAGCAGTTCTTC. Translation: CASTRGGTTNEQFF.

The V gene is TRBV15, the J gene TRBJ2-1; 9 nucleotides line up with TRBD2. J lost 7 bases, V lost 1 base, and 8 bases had no gene match. Per germline, CDR1 LNHNV and CDR2 YYDKDF (reference sequence). The CDR3 has 16 amino acids. CDR3 sequence (DNA): TGTGCCACCAGCAGAGTAAGGCTAGCGGGACTTAATGAGCAGTTCTTC. It codes for CATSRVRLAGLNEQFF.

V gene TRBV19 combines with J gene TRBJ1-5; D might be TRBD1 (6 bases). The V and J ends lost 6 bases and 6 bases respectively, with 12 bases between them. Germline assignment: CDR1 LNHDA and CDR2 SQIVND (reference sequence). The CDR3 is 13 amino acids. The CDR3 sequence is CASSPGETQPQHF. Written as DNA, the CDR3 is TGTGCCAGTAGCCCAGGGGAGACTCAGCCCCAGCATTTT.

This rearrangement joins TRBV11-3 to TRBJ1-1, with a weak D call TRBD1 (5 bases). V was shortened by 3 bases and J by 1 base, with 9 bases between the two germline ends. The CDR3 is 14 amino acids. Germline CDR1 and CDR2: SGHNT and YENEEA. The CDR3 loop reads CASSLGQPNTEAFF. CDR3 DNA sequence: TGTGCCAGCAGCTTGGGGCAGCCGAACACTGAAGCTTTCTTT.

Comments on this clone: Other nucleotide sequences from this sample produce the same CDR3. The rearrangement uses TRBV5-4 and TRBJ2-7; 10 bases are shared with TRBD1. Germline loops: CDR1 SGHNT, CDR2 YYREEE (reference sequence). This CDR3 spans 14 amino acids. Trimming took 0 bases from V and 4 from J; bases not matched to a gene: 1. The CDR3 protein is CASSLGQGAYEQYF. CDR3 sequence (DNA): TGTGCCAGCAGCTTGGGACAGGGGGCTTACGAGCAGTACTTC.

The rearrangement joins TRBV24-1 to TRBJ2-2, with TRBD2 identical over 8 bases. Losses at the gene ends were 0 bases for V and 2 bases for J; bases not matched to a gene: 13. The CDR3 sequence is 20 residues long. Germline V lookup: CDR1 KGHDR, CDR2 SFDVKD. The CDR3 bases are TGTGCCACCAGTGATTTGCCCGGGCTATTCGCGGGAGGTAACACCGGGGAGCTGTTTTTT. It specifies CATSDLPGLFAGGNTGELFF.

The gene calls are TRBV7-9 and TRBJ1-1; no definite D call. This CDR3 has 12 amino acids. Germline lookup yields CDR1 SEHNR and CDR2 FQNEAQ (reference sequence). Between the trimmed V and J ends, which lost 7 bases and 1 base, there was a span of 7 bases. The CDR3 bases are TGTGCCAGCAAAACTGGGAACACTGAAGCTTTCTTT. Its translation: CASKTGNTEAFF. The whole variable domain, filled in from reference TRBV7-9 and TRBJ1-1, reads DTGVSQNPRHKITKRGQNVTFRCDPISEHNRLYWYRQTLGQGPEFLTYFQNEAQLEKSRLLSDRFSAERPKGSFSTLEIQRTEQGDSAMYLCASKTGNTEAFFGQGTRLTVV.

The chain employs TRBV28 and TRBJ2-7; 10 bases line up with TRBD2. This CDR3 is built from 15 residues. With 4 bases clipped from V and 6 bases from J, the junction kept 9 bases outside the gene matches. The V gene's germline CDR1 is MDHEN and CDR2 SYDVKM. The CDR3 is CASSSNSGRTSEQYF. CDR3 nucleotides: TGTGCCAGCAGTTCTAATAGCGGGAGGACTTCCGAGCAGTACTTC.